This entry lists 23 T cell receptor beta chains sequenced from one sample in a study of beta chain features in type 1 diabetes. cDNA synthesis used the whole RNA isolate, giving expressed TCRB sequences. Sequenced by immunoSEQ multiplex PCR; TCRdb stores in-frame clones only, minus some. The table includes over 150,000 clones, about 12% detected once. The sample taken for sequencing was central memory CD4+ T cells from blood. Receptors were obtained from a woman younger than 30 in good health.

This clone turned up a few times. J is TRBJ2-2 and V is TRBV7-6, with a weak D call TRBD2 (6 bases). Trimming took 5 bases from V and 5 from J, leaving 12 bases between them. This CDR3 contains 14 residues. The germline CDR1 and CDR2 sequences are SGHVS and FNYEAQ. The CDR3 protein is CASSPQRVTGELFF. CDR3 nucleotides: TGTGCCAGCAGCCCACAGCGGGTGACCGGGGAGCTGTTTTTT.

This clone was found a few times. The CDR3 spells CSAGTDQYEQYF. In nucleotides, the CDR3 is TGCAGCGCTGGGACAGATCAGTACGAGCAGTACTTC. The chain couples TRBV29-1 to TRBJ2-7; 7 nucleotides align to TRBD1. Trimming took 7 bases from V and 4 from J; bases not matched to a gene: 7. The CDR3 sequence is 12 residues long. The V gene's germline CDR1 is SQVTM and CDR2 ANQGSEA.

There are a few counts of this clone. The chain has TRBV7-2 and TRBJ2-1, with 14 bases lining up with TRBD2. CDR1 is SGHTA, CDR2 FQGNSA, per germline. This CDR3 is 14 amino acids long. V shed 3 bases, J shed 8 bases, and the junction held 0 bases outside the gene matches. This CDR3 reads CASSLGLAGDEQFF. The CDR3 DNA reads as TGTGCCAGCAGCTTGGGACTAGCGGGAGATGAGCAGTTCTTC.

This clone was picked up a small number of times. The J gene is TRBJ2-5, the V gene TRBV6-5, with 9 positions matching TRBD2. Germline CDR1 is MNHEY and CDR2 is SVGAGI. The CDR3 runs to 13 residues. Trimming took 7 bases from V and 5 from J; bases not matched to a gene: 5. CDR3 region: CASKASGMETQYF. In nucleotides, the CDR3 is TGTGCCAGCAAGGCTAGCGGGATGGAGACCCAGTACTTC.

The rearrangement uses TRBV6-1 and TRBJ2-3, with D perhaps matching TRBD2 (6 bases). From germline, CDR1 is MNHNS and CDR2 SASEGT. V lost 7 bases, J lost 4 bases, and 18 bases lay in between. The CDR3 runs 15 residues. DNA of the CDR3: TGTGCCAGCACGGAGGCGGGACGGGTCGCAGATACGCAGTATTTT. Translated: CASTEAGRVADTQYF.

The chain has TRBV7-4 and TRBJ1-5; the D is unclear. The CDR3 totals 15 residues. CDR1 and CDR2 (germline): SGHVT, SQSDAQ. V lost 1 base, J lost 4 bases, and 11 bases lay in between. This CDR3 is CASSLVTTDNQPQHF. CDR3 in DNA: TGTGCCAGCAGCTTAGTGACGACTGATAATCAGCCCCAGCATTTT. The full variable domain, completed using reference TRBV7-4 and TRBJ1-5, is GAGVSQSPRYKVAKRGRDVALRCDSISGHVTLYWYRQTLGQGSEVLTYSQSDAQRDKSGRPSGRFSAERPERSVSTLKIQRTEQGDSAVYLCASSLVTTDNQPQHFGDGTRLSIL.

The table lists this clone with a few counts. The gene calls are TRBV5-1 and TRBJ2-5, with 7 bases aligning to TRBD1. Germline CDR1 and CDR2: SGHRS and YFSETQ. This CDR3 region has 15 residues. J gave up 0 bases and V 4 bases, and 6 bases lay outside the gene matches. The CDR3 region is CASSRRQGDQETQYF. The CDR3 DNA reads TGCGCCAGCAGCCGGCGACAGGGAGACCAAGAGACCCAGTACTTC.

This clone was picked up a small number of times. This chain links TRBV5-6 with TRBJ2-7; possibly TRBD1 for D (5 bases). In germline, CDR1 is SGHDT, CDR2 YYEEEE. V was clipped by 1 base and J by 0 bases, with 11 bases between them. The CDR3 runs to 15 residues. CDR3 DNA: TGTGCCAGCAGCTTGAGACAGACCGGCTCCTACGAGCAGTACTTC. This encodes CASSLRQTGSYEQYF.

J is TRBJ2-3 and V is TRBV5-1, with 7 bases that match TRBD1. Germline V gene data show CDR1 as SGHRS and CDR2 as YFSETQ. This CDR3 comprises 14 residues. Trimming cost V 4 bases and J 1 base; bases outside gene matches: 3. In DNA form, the CDR3 reads TGCGCCAGCAGCCAAGACAGGGGCACAGATACGCAGTATTTT. It encodes CASSQDRGTDTQYF.

This clone was counted between two and nine times. The rearrangement joins TRBV5-4 to TRBJ2-5; D gene unclear. The CDR3 contains 13 residues. Germline V CDR1 and CDR2: SGHNT, YYREEE (reference sequence). V was pared by 0 bases and J by 1 base, with 4 bases between. The CDR3 here is CASSLGPQETQYF. CDR3 DNA sequence: TGTGCCAGCAGCTTGGGGCCCCAAGAGACCCAGTACTTC.

The table lists this clone with a few counts. A read error may account for a junction end that differs from germline. This chain joins TRBV7-7 and TRBJ2-1; possible D gene TRBD1, 5 bases. Germline-derived CDR1 and CDR2 are SSHAT and FNYEAQ (reference sequence). CDR3 length equals 13 residues. The CDR3 spells CASSLGHYNEQFF. CDR3 sequence (DNA): TGTGCTAGCAGCTTAGGACACTACAATGAGCAGTTCTTC.

The CDR3 DNA sequence: TGTGCCAGCAGCCAAGCCGTTGGTAGCGGGAGTAGTAATGAGCAGTTCTTC. As protein: CASSQAVGSGSSNEQFF. The chain employs TRBV14 and TRBJ2-1; 9 positions match TRBD2. The V and J ends lost 1 base and 7 bases, in that order; junction bases with no gene match: 11. This CDR3 is built from 17 residues. Germline CDR1 and CDR2: SGHDN and FVKESK.

Only a few counts were recorded for this clone. Other DNA sequences of this sample code for an identical CDR3. The chain combines TRBV18 with TRBJ2-5; D unclear. The CDR3 covers 13 residues. Germline V gene lookup returns CDR1 KGHSH and CDR2 LQKENI. V lost 3 bases and J 2 bases, leaving 7 bases between the germline ends. In nucleotides, the CDR3 is TGTGCCAGCTCACCGGGCAGACAAGAGACCCAGTACTTC. Amino acid sequence: CASSPGRQETQYF.

This clone turned up a few times. The chain has TRBV7-6 and TRBJ2-1; 9 nucleotides line up with TRBD1. With V trimmed by 4 bases and J by 0 bases, 4 bases remained unmatched. The germline CDR1 and CDR2 sequences are SGHVS and FNYEAQ. The CDR3 consists of 16 residues. In nucleotides, the CDR3 is TGTGCCAGCAGCTCTGGACAGGGGCACTCCTACAATGAGCAGTTCTTC. Amino acids: CASSSGQGHSYNEQFF.

The J gene is TRBJ2-2, the V gene TRBV18; TRBD1 agrees at 7 bases. V lost 3 bases to trimming and J lost 4 bases; unmatched junction nucleotides: 8. The CDR3 sequence is 16 residues long. Per germline, CDR1 KGHSH and CDR2 LQKENI. CDR3 nucleotides: TGTGCCAGCTCACCCTCCGGGACAGCGAGCACCGGGGAGCTGTTTTTT. It is translated as CASSPSGTASTGELFF.

This clone has more than one count but fewer than ten. At one end, the junction sequence differs from germline, possibly due to a read error. The CDR3 nucleotides are TGTGCCAGCAGCTTATATGGAGGGGGCGAGAGGAAAAATTTC. Amino acid sequence: CASSLYGGGERKNF. The chain combines TRBV7-2 with TRBJ1-2; 7 positions agree with TRBD1. This CDR3 is 14 amino acids long. Per the germline V gene, CDR1 is SGHTA and CDR2 is FQGNSA.

V and J are TRBV28 and TRBJ1-2, with 7 bases aligning to TRBD1. J lost 0 bases, V lost 4 bases, and 2 bases had no gene match. The length of the CDR3 is 14 residues. Germline loops: CDR1 MDHEN, CDR2 SYDVKM. The CDR3 coding sequence is TGTGCCAGCAGTTACAGGGGAACTAACTATGGCTACACCTTC. Translation gives CASSYRGTNYGYTF.

This clone was detected only a few times. V is TRBV14 and J is TRBJ2-4, with 11 positions matching TRBD2. The CDR3 is 15 residues long. V gave up 4 bases and J gave up 8 bases; unmatched junction bases: 7. Germline V gene lookup returns CDR1 SGHDN and CDR2 FVKESK. Here the CDR3 DNA reads TGTGCCAGCAGCCCCACACTAGCGGGAGAAGACATTCAGTACTTC. It codes for CASSPTLAGEDIQYF.

This clone was seen a few times. The chain has TRBV7-9 and TRBJ2-1; 7 bases map to TRBD2. Germline V gene sequence: CDR1 SEHNR, CDR2 FQNEAQ (reference sequence). The V segment lost 2 bases and the J segment 3 bases; nucleotides outside the gene matches: 10. This CDR3 spans 17 amino acids. The CDR3 loop reads CASSLKRRGSYYNEQFF. The CDR3 nucleotides are TGTGCCAGCAGCTTAAAGCGCCGCGGGAGCTACTACAATGAGCAGTTCTTC.

V is TRBV9 and J is TRBJ2-2, with 7 bases matching TRBD1. Germline loops: CDR1 SGDLS, CDR2 YYNGEE. J was trimmed by 0 bases and V by 3 bases; bases with no gene match: 5. This CDR3 is 16 amino acids long. CDR3 region: CASSAGDRPNTGELFF. DNA of the CDR3: TGTGCCAGCAGCGCAGGGGACAGACCGAACACCGGGGAGCTGTTTTTT.

The V gene is TRBV5-1, the J gene TRBJ2-2; D remains ambiguous. This CDR3 has 13 residues. The germline V gene encodes CDR1 SGHRS and CDR2 YFSETQ. The V end lost 4 bases, the J end lost 1 base, and 5 bases lay between the germline ends. CDR3 DNA: TGCGCCAGCAGCGTCCAGAACACCGGGGAGCTGTTTTTT. Its translation is CASSVQNTGELFF.

This clone was recorded a few times. V gene TRBV10-3 combines with J gene TRBJ2-7; the D gene is possibly TRBD1 (6 bases). Germline V gene sequence: CDR1 ENHRY, CDR2 SYGVKD. This CDR3 is 16 amino acids long. Trimming removed 3 bases at V and 2 bases at J, with 17 bases between. The CDR3 sequence is CAISEDFRDITYEQYF. DNA for the CDR3: TGTGCCATCAGTGAAGACTTCCGGGACATAACCTACGAGCAGTACTTC.

V is TRBV20-1 and J is TRBJ1-4; TRBD1 is a possible D gene (5 bases). CDR1 and CDR2 (germline): DFQATT, SNEGSKA (reference sequence). The CDR3 is made up of 11 amino acids. The CDR3 here is CSGGWGEKLFF. DNA of the CDR3: TGCAGCGGAGGGTGGGGGGAAAAACTGTTTTTT.